Presented here are 9 T cell receptor beta chains from one specimen sequenced in a study of CD8+ T cells in alopecia areata. Described treatment: oral pan-JAK inhibitor, 5-10 mg twice daily. TCR sequencing used cDNA made by reverse transcription of extracted RNA. The protocol was immunoSEQ multiplex PCR, while the TCRdb copy is restricted to in-frame clones and leaves out a portion. The sample has about 42,000 clones, about three fifths seen once. Source: CD8+ T cells sorted from blood, taken at week 4, from a patient treated with tofacitinib. These receptors were obtained from a human donor with alopecia areata.

The chain links TRBV5-1 to TRBJ2-2; D call uncertain. The length of the CDR3 is 14 residues. CDR1 is SGHRS, CDR2 YFSETQ, per germline. V lost 4 bases to trimming and J lost 4 bases, with 11 bases between them. This CDR3 reads CASSPSDATGELFF. CDR3 DNA: TGCGCCAGCAGCCCCTCCGATGCCACCGGGGAGCTGTTTTTT.

In its sample, this clone was seen a few times. This sequence joins TRBV23-1 and TRBJ2-1; D ambiguous. TRBV23-1 carries the ORF label, with uncertain function. Deletions cut 8 bases from V and 0 bases from J, with 14 bases between. This CDR3 is 15 amino acids long. Here the CDR3 reads CASLGPRSSYNEQFF. In nucleotides, the CDR3 is TGCGCCAGCCTTGGGCCAAGGAGCTCCTACAATGAGCAGTTCTTC.

The V call is TRBV2, the J call TRBJ2-5, with D unresolved. Looked up from germline, CDR1 is SNHLY and CDR2 is FYNNEI. The CDR3 loop spans 16 amino acids. Between the trimmed V and J ends, which lost 5 bases and 2 bases, there was a span of 18 bases. The CDR3 loop reads CASSPTISGQQETQYF. The CDR3 DNA reads TGTGCCAGCAGTCCAACCATAAGTGGGCAGCAAGAGACCCAGTACTTC.

The chain joins TRBV11-2 to TRBJ1-1; tentatively, D is TRBD1 (6 bases). The CDR3 is made up of 13 amino acids. The germline V gene has CDR1 SGHAT and CDR2 FQNNGV. V was shortened by 2 bases and J by 6 bases, with 10 bases between the two germline ends. In DNA form, the CDR3 reads TGTGCCAGCAGCTTATGGGGGCGACCTGAAGCTTTCTTT. Protein sequence: CASSLWGRPEAFF.

The genes are TRBV9 and TRBJ2-3; D is unresolved. There are 16 residues in the CDR3. Germline V gene lookup returns CDR1 SGDLS and CDR2 YYNGEE. Trimming removed 4 bases from V and 3 bases from J, with 18 bases in between. The CDR3: CASSSRPTTGTDTQYF. CDR3 sequence (DNA): TGTGCCAGCAGCTCACGACCAACGACTGGGACAGATACGCAGTATTTT.

This chain joins TRBV27 and TRBJ1-5; possible D gene TRBD1, 5 bases. The CDR3 totals 13 residues. Trimming took 9 bases from V and 8 from J, leaving 17 bases between them. Looked up from germline, CDR1 is MNHEY and CDR2 is SMNVEV (reference sequence). The DNA for the CDR3 is TGTGCCAGTAAGGGGACGTCCCGGGAGCCCCAGCATTTT. Translating gives CASKGTSREPQHF.

The J gene is TRBJ2-1, the V gene TRBV29-1; a possible D gene is TRBD1 (5 bases). This CDR3 is 11 amino acids long. CDR1 is SQVTM and CDR2 is ANQGSEA in the germline V gene. V gave up 1 base and J gave up 10 bases, with 8 bases separating them. CDR3 in amino acids: CSVEVRGEQFF. CDR3 sequence (DNA): TGCAGCGTTGAAGTAAGGGGCGAGCAGTTCTTC.

The chain recombines TRBV5-1 with TRBJ2-3; D ambiguous. V shed 3 bases and J shed 6 bases, with 8 bases lying between them. CDR1 is SGHRS, CDR2 YFSETQ, per germline. The CDR3 covers 12 residues. The CDR3 region is CASSSGPDTQYF. The CDR3 DNA is TGCGCCAGCAGCTCTGGCCCGGATACGCAGTATTTT.

The rearrangement links TRBV7-8 to TRBJ2-1, with 11 nucleotides matching TRBD2. Trimming took 1 base from V and 2 from J; bases not matched to a gene: 4. CDR3 length: 17 amino acids. The germline V gene has CDR1 SGHVS and CDR2 FQNEAQ. CDR3 in DNA: TGTGCCAGCAGCTTAGAGGCTAGCGGGGGGACCTACAATGAGCAGTTCTTC. Translation gives CASSLEASGGTYNEQFF.